The 24 T cell receptor beta chains below were found in one sample sequenced in a study of blood T cell repertoires in COVID-19. Data came from immunoSEQ multiplex PCR; TCRdb stores just in-frame clones and leaves some out. Among 230,000 or so clones listed, roughly 84% were seen once. Material for sequencing was peripheral blood. Source of these receptors: a woman in her 40s who had recovered from COVID-19.

The CDR3: CASSFGQGAGNTIYF. Written as DNA, the CDR3 is TGTGCCAGCAGCTTTGGACAGGGGGCTGGAAACACCATATATTTT. The chain couples TRBV3-1 (or the pseudogene TRBV3-2) to TRBJ1-3, with 10 bases identical to TRBD1. Trimming cost V 5 bases and J 2 bases; bases outside gene matches: 3. This CDR3 is built from 15 residues. Germline lookup yields CDR1 LGHDT and CDR2 YNNKEL (reference sequence).

This rearrangement joins TRBV5-5 to TRBJ1-4; D is undetermined. The CDR3 is 12 residues long. Germline lookup yields CDR1 SGHKS and CDR2 YYEKEE (reference sequence). The V end was cut by 4 bases, the J end by 7 bases, with 8 bases between. The CDR3 bases are TGTGCCAGCAGCCGAATCGGTGAAAAACTGTTTTTT. Translated, it gives CASSRIGEKLFF.

This rearrangement joins TRBV11-2 to TRBJ2-1, with TRBD2 matching 9 bases. V trimming: 0 bases; J trimming: 6 bases; junction bases outside the gene matches: 6. Germline loops: CDR1 SGHAT, CDR2 FQNNGV. This CDR3 is 16 amino acids long. The DNA for the CDR3 is TGTGCCAGCAGCTTAGAGCCGGGCGGGGGGGGCAATGAGCAGTTCTTC. Translation: CASSLEPGGGGNEQFF. Complete variable domain (other parts from reference TRBV11-2 and TRBJ2-1): EAGVAQSPRYKIIEKRQSVAFWCNPISGHATLYWYQQILGQGPKLLIQFQNNGVVDDSQLPKDRFSAERLKGVDSTLKIQPAKLEDSAVYLCASSLEPGGGGNEQFFGPGTRLTVL.

The V call is TRBV27, the J call TRBJ2-7; 9 nucleotides align to TRBD1. The CDR3 sequence is 13 residues long. After removal of 4 bases from V and 5 bases from J, the junction contained 3 bases not matched to a gene. CDR1 and CDR2 (germline): MNHEY, SMNVEV (reference sequence). This CDR3 is CASSWTGEDEQYF. The CDR3 nucleotides are TGTGCCAGCAGTTGGACAGGGGAGGACGAGCAGTACTTC.

The chain couples TRBV6-5 to TRBJ2-3; 7 positions match TRBD1. J was trimmed by 4 bases and V by 11 bases; bases with no gene match: 9. Germline values: CDR1 MNHEY, CDR2 SVGAGI. The CDR3 runs 13 residues. CDR3 region: CALGGQAPDTQYF. The CDR3 coding sequence is TGTGCCTTGGGTGGACAGGCCCCAGATACGCAGTATTTT.

This chain connects TRBV9 to TRBJ1-3; D call uncertain. Looked up from germline, CDR1 is SGDLS and CDR2 is YYNGEE. V was shortened by 4 bases and J by 1 base, with 6 bases between the two germline ends. This CDR3 contains 13 residues. CDR3 loop: CASSLQSGNTIYF. CDR3 nucleotides: TGTGCCAGCAGCCTCCAGTCTGGAAACACCATATATTTT.

The CDR3 bases are TGTGCCAGTAGTAGGGCAGGGGGCGCGGGACAGCCCCAGCATTTT. Translated: CASSRAGGAGQPQHF. V is TRBV19 and J is TRBJ1-5, with TRBD1 matching over 8 bases. Germline V gene lookup returns CDR1 LNHDA and CDR2 SQIVND (reference sequence). V shed 4 bases and J 7 bases; nucleotides not matched to a gene: 9. The CDR3 sequence is 15 residues long.

The chain recombines TRBV3-1 (or the pseudogene TRBV3-2) with TRBJ2-3; 16 bases map to TRBD2. Trimming took 4 bases from V and 6 from J; bases not matched to a gene: 7. In germline, CDR1 is LGHDT, CDR2 YNNKEL (reference sequence). This CDR3 is built from 17 residues. CDR3 region: CASSLGTSGGVGDTQYF. CDR3 nucleotide sequence: TGTGCCAGCAGCCTAGGGACTAGCGGGGGGGTCGGGGATACGCAGTATTTT.

The chain recombines TRBV2 with TRBJ1-6, with 9 bases that match TRBD1. Unmatched junction bases numbered 3, after V lost 7 bases and J lost 8 bases. Germline V lookup: CDR1 SNHLY, CDR2 FYNNEI. This CDR3 has 13 amino acids. The DNA of the CDR3 is TGTGCCAGCAAGGACAGGGGAGATTCACCCCTCCACTTT. Translating gives CASKDRGDSPLHF. The whole variable domain, filled in from reference TRBV2 and TRBJ1-6, reads EPEVTQTPSHQVTQMGQEVILRCVPISNHLYFYWYRQILGQKVEFLVSFYNNEISEKSEIFDDQFSVERPDGSNFTLKIRSTKLEDSAMYFCASKDRGDSPLHFGNGTRLTVT.

This chain connects TRBV9 to TRBJ1-1, with 8 bases matching TRBD1. Germline assignment: CDR1 SGDLS and CDR2 YYNGEE. With V trimmed by 0 bases and J by 3 bases, 4 bases remained unmatched. The length of the CDR3 is 15 residues. The CDR3 sequence: CASSVDQGADTEAFF. CDR3 DNA: TGTGCCAGCAGCGTAGACCAGGGGGCCGACACTGAAGCTTTCTTT. The variable domain in full, completed from reference TRBV9 and TRBJ1-1, reads DSGVTQTPKHLITATGQRVTLRCSPRSGDLSVYWYQQSLDQGLQFLIQYYNGEERAKGNILERFSAQQFPDLHSELNLSSLELGDSALYFCASSVDQGADTEAFFGQGTRLTVV.

This chain uses TRBV6-1 with TRBJ1-2; a possible D gene is TRBD1 (6 bases). The CDR3 is made up of 16 amino acids. V lost 1 base, J lost 6 bases, and 18 bases lay in between. The germline V gene has CDR1 MNHNS and CDR2 SASEGT. CDR3 loop: CASSEDIRGTGDGYTF. DNA for the CDR3: TGTGCCAGCAGTGAAGATATCAGGGGTACTGGAGATGGCTACACCTTC.

The rearrangement uses TRBV14 and TRBJ2-2; 8 bases agree with TRBD2. Germline loops: CDR1 SGHDN, CDR2 FVKESK. The CDR3 sequence is 16 residues long. J gave up 4 bases and V 1 base, and 5 bases lay outside the gene matches. Here the CDR3 DNA reads TGTGCCAGCAGCCAAGCCGGGGGGGCGATCACCGGGGAGCTGTTTTTT. This codes for CASSQAGGAITGELFF.

The chain employs TRBV5-1 and TRBJ2-5, with 12 bases fitting TRBD2. The J segment lost 2 bases and the V segment lost 4 bases, leaving 3 bases of the junction unmatched. The V gene's germline CDR1 is SGHRS and CDR2 YFSETQ. This CDR3 has 15 amino acids. Here the CDR3 DNA reads TGCGCCAGCAGCGGACTAGCGGGGAGTCAAGAGACCCAGTACTTC. Translated, it gives CASSGLAGSQETQYF.

This clone was seen only once. The chain couples TRBV6-2 or TRBV6-3 to TRBJ2-3; unclear D gene. The germline gives CDR1 MNHEY, CDR2 SVGEGT. Trimming removed 4 bases from V and 1 base from J, with 3 bases in between. The CDR3 runs to 12 residues. The CDR3 DNA is TGTGCCAGCAGTTCCGGCACAGATACGCAGTATTTT. Translated: CASSSGTDTQYF.

The rearrangement joins TRBV18 to TRBJ1-2; no clear D. The ends were cut back, 2 bases at V and 8 bases at J, with 12 bases in the middle. CDR1 and CDR2 from the germline V gene are KGHSH and LQKENI. The CDR3 consists of 13 residues. CDR3 sequence reads: CASSPEVIEGYTF. The CDR3 DNA sequence: TGTGCCAGCTCACCAGAGGTTATAGAGGGCTACACCTTC.

This chain uses TRBV7-2 with TRBJ2-5, with 14 bases fitting TRBD2. V was pared by 5 bases and J by 5 bases, with 4 bases of the junction left unmatched. The CDR3 is 15 amino acids. The germline gives CDR1 SGHTA, CDR2 FQGNSA. As DNA, the CDR3 is TGTGCCAGCAGCCGGACTAGCGGGGGGTGGGAGACCCAGTACTTC. As protein: CASSRTSGGWETQYF.

The chain carries TRBV24-1 and TRBJ1-1, with D maybe TRBD1 (6 bases). Germline-derived CDR1 and CDR2 are KGHDR and SFDVKD. V was trimmed by 3 bases and J by 8 bases, leaving 9 bases between them. The CDR3 covers 12 residues. Here the CDR3 DNA reads TGTGCCACCAGTGATGGACAGCGGGAAGCTTTCTTT. This gives the protein CATSDGQREAFF.

This chain uses TRBV6-5 with TRBJ1-2; 8 bases are shared with TRBD1. V gave up 7 bases and J gave up 0 bases; unmatched junction bases: 4. Germline V lookup: CDR1 MNHEY, CDR2 SVGAGI. This CDR3 contains 14 residues. CDR3 region: CASNPRGPNYGYTF. CDR3 coding DNA: TGTGCCAGCAACCCCAGGGGGCCTAACTATGGCTACACCTTC.

This chain connects TRBV19 to TRBJ1-2; D not resolved. Trimming shortened V by 5 bases and J by 4 bases, and 14 bases separated the two germline ends. The germline V gene encodes CDR1 LNHDA and CDR2 SQIVND (reference sequence). The CDR3 is made up of 14 amino acids. The CDR3 sequence is CASSPGSGGYGYTF. The CDR3 coding sequence is TGTGCCAGTAGTCCGGGGTCGGGTGGCTATGGCTACACCTTC.

The chain employs TRBV5-1 and TRBJ2-3, with 8 nucleotides matching TRBD2. Germline CDR1 and CDR2: SGHRS and YFSETQ. The length of the CDR3 is 17 residues. The V and J ends lost 1 base and 2 bases, in that order; junction bases with no gene match: 9. The CDR3 protein is CASSLPKRGTVTDTQYF. The CDR3 DNA is TGCGCCAGCAGCTTGCCCAAGCGGGGGACGGTCACAGATACGCAGTATTTT.

This rearrangement joins TRBV29-1 to TRBJ1-2; TRBD1 matches 9 bases. Germline V lookup: CDR1 SQVTM, CDR2 ANQGSEA. The V and J ends lost 5 bases and 4 bases, in that order; junction bases with no gene match: 2. This CDR3 has 12 residues. The CDR3 DNA reads TGCAGCGTTCAGACAGGGGGCTATGGCTACACCTTC. The encoded protein is CSVQTGGYGYTF.

This clone was found a few times. The chain joins TRBV5-6 to TRBJ1-6; 8 nucleotides match TRBD1. V trimming: 3 bases; J trimming: 7 bases; junction bases outside the gene matches: 6. The CDR3 extends over 15 amino acids. Per germline, CDR1 SGHDT and CDR2 YYEEEE. CDR3 sequence: CASSYGTGLNSPLHF. Here the CDR3 DNA reads TGTGCCAGCAGCTACGGGACAGGTTTGAATTCACCCCTCCACTTT.

The sample holds a few counts of this clone. This chain links TRBV18 with TRBJ2-7, with 10 bases that match TRBD1. CDR1 is KGHSH and CDR2 is LQKENI in the germline V gene. There are 14 residues in the CDR3. With 4 bases clipped from V and 7 bases from J, the junction kept 7 bases outside the gene matches. The CDR3 bases are TGTGCCAGCTCACGCGCGGGACAGGGGAGTGAGCAGTACTTC. Amino acids: CASSRAGQGSEQYF.

The V and J genes are TRBV18 and TRBJ2-1, with 11 positions matching TRBD2. The CDR3 runs 16 residues. Germline V gene data show CDR1 as KGHSH and CDR2 as LQKENI. V lost 2 bases, J lost 9 bases, and 9 bases stayed unmatched. Here the CDR3 DNA reads TGTGCCAGCTCACCATTGCCGGCTAGCGGGGGGACTGAGCAGTTCTTC. Translated: CASSPLPASGGTEQFF.